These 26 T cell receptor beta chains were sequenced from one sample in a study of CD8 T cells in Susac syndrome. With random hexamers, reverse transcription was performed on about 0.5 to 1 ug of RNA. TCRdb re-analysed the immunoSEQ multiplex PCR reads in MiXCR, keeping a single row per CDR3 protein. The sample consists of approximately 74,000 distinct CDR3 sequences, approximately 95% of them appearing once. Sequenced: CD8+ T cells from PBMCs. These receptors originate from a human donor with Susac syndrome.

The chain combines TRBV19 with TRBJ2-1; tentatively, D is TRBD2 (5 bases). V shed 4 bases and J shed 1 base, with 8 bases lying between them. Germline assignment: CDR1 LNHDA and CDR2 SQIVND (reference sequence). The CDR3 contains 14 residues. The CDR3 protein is CASSTSWSYNEQFF. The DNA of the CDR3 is TGTGCCAGTAGTACTAGCTGGTCCTACAATGAGCAGTTCTTC.

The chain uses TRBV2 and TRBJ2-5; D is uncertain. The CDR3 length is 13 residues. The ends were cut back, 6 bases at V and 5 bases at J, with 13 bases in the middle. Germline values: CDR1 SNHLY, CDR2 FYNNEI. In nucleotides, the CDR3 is TGTGCCAGCAGCCAGGAAGTGGGGGAGACCCAGTACTTC. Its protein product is CASSQEVGETQYF.

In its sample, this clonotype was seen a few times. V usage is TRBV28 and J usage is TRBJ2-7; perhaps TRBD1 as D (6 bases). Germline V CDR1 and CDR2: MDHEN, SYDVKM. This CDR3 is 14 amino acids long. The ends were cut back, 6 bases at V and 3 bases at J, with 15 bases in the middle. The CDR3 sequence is CASSQGTSHYEQYF. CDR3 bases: TGTGCCAGCAGCCAAGGGACAAGCCACTACGAGCAGTACTTC.

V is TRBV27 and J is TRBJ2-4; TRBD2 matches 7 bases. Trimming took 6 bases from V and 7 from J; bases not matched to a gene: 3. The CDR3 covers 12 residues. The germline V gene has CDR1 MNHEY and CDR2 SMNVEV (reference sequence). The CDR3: CASSMGGNIQYF. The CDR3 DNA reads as TGTGCCAGCAGCATGGGGGGGAACATTCAGTACTTC.

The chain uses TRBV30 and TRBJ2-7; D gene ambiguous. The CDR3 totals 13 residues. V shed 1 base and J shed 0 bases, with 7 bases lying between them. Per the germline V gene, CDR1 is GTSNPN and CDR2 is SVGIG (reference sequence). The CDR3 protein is CAWSEGFSYEQYF. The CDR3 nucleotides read TGTGCCTGGAGTGAAGGGTTCTCCTACGAGCAGTACTTC.

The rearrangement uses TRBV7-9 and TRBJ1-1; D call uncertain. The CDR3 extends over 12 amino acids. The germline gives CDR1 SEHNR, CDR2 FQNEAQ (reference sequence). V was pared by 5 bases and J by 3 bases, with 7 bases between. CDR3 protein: CASSPADTEAFF. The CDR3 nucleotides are TGTGCCAGCAGCCCGGCGGACACTGAAGCTTTCTTT.

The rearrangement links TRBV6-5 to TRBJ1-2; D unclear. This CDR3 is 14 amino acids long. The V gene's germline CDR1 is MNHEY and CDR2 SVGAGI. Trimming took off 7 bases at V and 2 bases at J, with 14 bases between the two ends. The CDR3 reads CASTYGGGNYGYTF. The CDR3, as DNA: TGTGCCAGCACCTACGGCGGAGGGAACTATGGCTACACCTTC.

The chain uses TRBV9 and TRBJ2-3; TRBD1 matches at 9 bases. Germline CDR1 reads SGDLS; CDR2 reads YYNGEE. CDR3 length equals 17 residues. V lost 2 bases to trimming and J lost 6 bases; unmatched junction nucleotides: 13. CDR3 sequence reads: CASSVPETGGADDTQYF. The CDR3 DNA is TGTGCCAGCAGCGTCCCGGAGACAGGGGGGGCCGACGATACGCAGTATTTT.

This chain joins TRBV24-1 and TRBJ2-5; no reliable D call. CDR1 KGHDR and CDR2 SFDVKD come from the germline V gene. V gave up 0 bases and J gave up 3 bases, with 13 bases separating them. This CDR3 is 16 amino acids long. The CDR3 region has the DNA TGTGCCACCAGTGATTTGCGTGGACCCAACAAAGAGACCCAGTACTTC. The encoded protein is CATSDLRGPNKETQYF.

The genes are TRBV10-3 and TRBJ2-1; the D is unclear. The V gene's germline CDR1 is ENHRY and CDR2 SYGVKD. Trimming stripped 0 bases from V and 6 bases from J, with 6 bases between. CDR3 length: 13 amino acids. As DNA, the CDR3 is TGTGCCATCAGTGAGTCGATTCCCAATGAGCAGTTCTTC. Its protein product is CAISESIPNEQFF.

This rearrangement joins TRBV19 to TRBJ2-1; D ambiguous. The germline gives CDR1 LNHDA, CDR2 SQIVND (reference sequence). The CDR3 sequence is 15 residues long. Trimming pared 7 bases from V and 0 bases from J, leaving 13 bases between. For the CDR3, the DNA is TGTGCCAGTAACCCGGACGGATCCTCCTACAATGAGCAGTTCTTC. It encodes CASNPDGSSYNEQFF.

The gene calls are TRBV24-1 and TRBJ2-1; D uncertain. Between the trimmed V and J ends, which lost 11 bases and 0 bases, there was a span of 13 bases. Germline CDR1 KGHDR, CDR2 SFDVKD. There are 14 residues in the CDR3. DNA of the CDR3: TGTGCCATTAGTTCGGGCTACTCCTACAATGAGCAGTTCTTC. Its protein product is CAISSGYSYNEQFF.

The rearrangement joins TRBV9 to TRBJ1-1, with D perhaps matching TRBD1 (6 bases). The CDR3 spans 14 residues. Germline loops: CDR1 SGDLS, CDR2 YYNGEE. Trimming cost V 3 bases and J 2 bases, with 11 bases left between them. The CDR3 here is CASSADRTNTEAFF. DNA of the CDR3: TGTGCCAGCAGCGCAGACAGGACCAACACTGAAGCTTTCTTT.

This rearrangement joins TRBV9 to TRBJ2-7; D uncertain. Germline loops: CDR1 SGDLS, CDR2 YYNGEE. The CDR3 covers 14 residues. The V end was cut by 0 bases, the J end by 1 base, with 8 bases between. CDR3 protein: CASSVEALSYEQYF. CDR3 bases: TGTGCCAGCAGCGTAGAAGCTCTTTCCTACGAGCAGTACTTC.

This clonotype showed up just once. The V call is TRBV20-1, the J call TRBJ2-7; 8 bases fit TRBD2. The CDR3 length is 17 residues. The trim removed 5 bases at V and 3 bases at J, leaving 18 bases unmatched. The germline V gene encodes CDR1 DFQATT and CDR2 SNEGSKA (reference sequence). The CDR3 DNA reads TGCAGTGCTCGAGCGGACCCGGTCGGGGGGGCCCACTACGAGCAGTACTTC. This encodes CSARADPVGGAHYEQYF.

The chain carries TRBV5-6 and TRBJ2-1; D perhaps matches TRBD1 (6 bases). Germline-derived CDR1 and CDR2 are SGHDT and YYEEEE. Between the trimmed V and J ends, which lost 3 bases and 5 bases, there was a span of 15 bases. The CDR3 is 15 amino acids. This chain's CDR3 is CASSSSGTLNNEQFF. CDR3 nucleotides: TGTGCCAGCAGCTCCTCCGGGACACTCAACAATGAGCAGTTCTTC.

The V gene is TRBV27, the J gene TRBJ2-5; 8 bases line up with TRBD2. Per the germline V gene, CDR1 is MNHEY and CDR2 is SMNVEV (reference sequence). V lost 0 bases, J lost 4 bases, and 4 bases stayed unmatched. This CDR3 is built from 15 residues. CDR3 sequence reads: CASSLSPSGRETQYF. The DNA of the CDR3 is TGTGCCAGCAGTTTATCCCCGAGCGGGAGAGAGACCCAGTACTTC.

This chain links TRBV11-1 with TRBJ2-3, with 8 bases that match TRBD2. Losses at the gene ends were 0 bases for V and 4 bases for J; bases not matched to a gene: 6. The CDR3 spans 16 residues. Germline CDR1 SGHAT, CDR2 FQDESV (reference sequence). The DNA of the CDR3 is TGTGCCAGCAGCTTAGCGCGGGGACTAGTAGCAGATACGCAGTATTTT. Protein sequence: CASSLARGLVADTQYF.

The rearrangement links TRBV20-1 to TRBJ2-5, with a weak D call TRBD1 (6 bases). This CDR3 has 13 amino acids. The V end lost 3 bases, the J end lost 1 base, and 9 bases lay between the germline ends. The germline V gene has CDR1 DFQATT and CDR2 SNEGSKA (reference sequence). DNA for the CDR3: TGCAGTGCTAGGATCAGGGGCCAAGAGACCCAGTACTTC. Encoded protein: CSARIRGQETQYF.

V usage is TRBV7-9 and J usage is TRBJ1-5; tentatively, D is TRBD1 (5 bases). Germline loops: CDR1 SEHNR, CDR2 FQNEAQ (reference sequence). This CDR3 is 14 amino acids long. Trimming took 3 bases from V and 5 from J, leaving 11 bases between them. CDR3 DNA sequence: TGTGCCAGCAGCTTGGACATGATGGATCAGCCCCAGCATTTT. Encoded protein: CASSLDMMDQPQHF. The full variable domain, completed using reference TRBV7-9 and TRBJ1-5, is DTGVSQNPRHKITKRGQNVTFRCDPISEHNRLYWYRQTLGQGPEFLTYFQNEAQLEKSRLLSDRFSAERPKGSFSTLEIQRTEQGDSAMYLCASSLDMMDQPQHFGDGTRLSIL.

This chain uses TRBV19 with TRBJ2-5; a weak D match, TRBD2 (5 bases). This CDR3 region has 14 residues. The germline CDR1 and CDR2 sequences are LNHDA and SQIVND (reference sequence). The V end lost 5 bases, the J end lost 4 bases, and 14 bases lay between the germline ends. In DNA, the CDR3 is TGTGCCAGTAGTCCGGGAATCCGCCCAGAGACCCAGTACTTC. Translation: CASSPGIRPETQYF. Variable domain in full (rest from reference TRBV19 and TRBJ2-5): DGGITQSPKYLFRKEGQNVTLSCEQNLNHDAMYWYRQDPGQGLRLIYYSQIVNDFQKGDIAEGYSVSREKKESFPLTVTSAQKNPTAFYLCASSPGIRPETQYFGPGTRLLVL.

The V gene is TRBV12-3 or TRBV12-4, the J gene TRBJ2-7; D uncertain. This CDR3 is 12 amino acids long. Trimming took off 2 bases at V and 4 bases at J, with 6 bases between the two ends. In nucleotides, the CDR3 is TGTGCCAGCAGTTTAACGGGTTACGAGCAGTACTTC. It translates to CASSLTGYEQYF.

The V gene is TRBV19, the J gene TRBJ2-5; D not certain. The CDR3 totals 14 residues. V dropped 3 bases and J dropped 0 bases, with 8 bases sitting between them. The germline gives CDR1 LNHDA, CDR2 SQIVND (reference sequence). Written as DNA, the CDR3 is TGTGCCAGTAGTATTGGGAACTACCAAGAGACCCAGTACTTC. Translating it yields CASSIGNYQETQYF. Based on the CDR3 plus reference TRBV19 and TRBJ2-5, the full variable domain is DGGITQSPKYLFRKEGQNVTLSCEQNLNHDAMYWYRQDPGQGLRLIYYSQIVNDFQKGDIAEGYSVSREKKESFPLTVTSAQKNPTAFYLCASSIGNYQETQYFGPGTRLLVL.

This CDR3 reads CASSEYQGGHRDTHYEQYF. The CDR3 DNA reads as TGTGCCAGCAGTGAATATCAGGGGGGCCACCGGGACACCCACTACGAGCAGTACTTC. The chain recombines TRBV25-1 with TRBJ2-7, with TRBD1 as a possible D gene (7 bases). The ends were cut back, 0 bases at V and 3 bases at J, with 24 bases in the middle. The CDR3 extends over 19 amino acids. Germline V gives CDR1 MGHDK, CDR2 SYGVNS.

CDR3 region: CASSVEWSVNSPLHF. The CDR3, as DNA: TGTGCCAGCAGCGTAGAATGGAGCGTTAATTCACCCCTCCACTTT. The J gene is TRBJ1-6, the V gene TRBV9; D remains unclear. There are 15 residues in the CDR3. V was shortened by 0 bases and J by 6 bases, with 10 bases between the two germline ends. Germline V gives CDR1 SGDLS, CDR2 YYNGEE.

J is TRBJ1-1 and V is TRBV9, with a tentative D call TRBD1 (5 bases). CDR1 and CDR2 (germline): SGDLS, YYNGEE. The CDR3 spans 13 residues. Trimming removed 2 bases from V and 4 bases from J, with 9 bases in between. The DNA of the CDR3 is TGTGCCAGCAGCGTCGGGACGGCCACTGAAGCTTTCTTT. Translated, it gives CASSVGTATEAFF.